Listed below are T cell receptor beta chains from one sample, sequenced in a study of Graves' ophthalmopathy and Graves' hyperthyroidism. TCRdb processed the multiplex PCR reads anew with MiXCR; each CDR3 protein has one entry. The data contain roughly 410,000 distinct CDR3 sequences, over 15% of them singletons. The source material was peripheral blood. The receptor set was obtained from a woman between 18 and 29 years old with stable Graves' hyperthyroidism. Both conserved end residues are part of each CDR3. D genes are given only for firm matches. The size field is filled for only some rows; it gives once, few, many or a size class.

j_call clone_size v_call d_call cdr3_nt cdr3_aa
TRBJ2-2 many TRBV6-2/TRBV6-3 - TGTGCCAGCAGCCAGACAGGTTACACCGGGGAGCTGTTTTTT CASSQTGYTGELFF
TRBJ2-4 few TRBV7-9 - TGTGCCAGCGTTCCCTCTGGGCAGGAGCATCAGTACTTC CASVPSGQEHQYF
TRBJ1-6 many TRBV13 TRBD1 TGTGCCAGCAGCTCCGGGACAGAGAATTCACCCCTCCACTTT CASSSGTENSPLHF
TRBJ1-2 many TRBV18 - TGTGCCAGCTCCCTCCGCCGATTTGGAGGCTACACCTTC CASSLRRFGGYTF
TRBJ1-2 many TRBV6-2/TRBV6-3 - TGTGCCGGCAGCGGGTCTGGCTACACCTTC CAGSGSGYTF
TRBJ1-1 many TRBV6-1 - TGTGCCAGCAAACGCGCGAACAGATTAAACACTGAAGCTTTCTTT CASKRANRLNTEAFF
TRBJ1-2 - TRBV30 - TGTGCCTGGATCACCGACGGCCTGAGGGGCTACACCTTC CAWITDGLRGYTF
TRBJ2-5 few TRBV12-3/TRBV12-4 TRBD1 TGTGCCAGCACCTCCGGGACAGGGCGCGAGACCCAGTACTTC CASTSGTGRETQYF
TRBJ2-5 many TRBV29-1 - TGCAGCGTTGAAGATCCGAGGCAGGGTGGTCAAGAGACCCAGTACTTC CSVEDPRQGGQETQYF
TRBJ1-6 many TRBV5-6 - TGTGCCAGCAGCGTTGGGGCGGTGGGCAATTCACCCCTCCACTTT CASSVGAVGNSPLHF
TRBJ1-2 many TRBV6-1 - TGTGCCACCATGGGGGAGGCCTTAGCTAACTATGGCTACACCTTC CATMGEALANYGYTF
TRBJ1-1 many TRBV2 - TGTGCCAGCAGTGAATGGGGGGGCACTGAAGCTTTCTTT CASSEWGGTEAFF
TRBJ2-6 many TRBV6-2/TRBV6-3 - TGTGCCAGCGCATACGGGGCAGGCTCTGGGGCCAACGTCCTGACTTTC CASAYGAGSGANVLTF
TRBJ1-1 - TRBV2 - TGTGCCAGCAGGAGCCCCAACACTGAAGCTTTCTTT CASRSPNTEAFF
TRBJ1-2 many TRBV2 - TGTGCCAGCAGAGCCGGGACAACATACTATGGCTACACCTTC CASRAGTTYYGYTF
TRBJ2-5 many TRBV29-1 TRBD1 TGCAGCGCTGACGGGACAGGGCTTGATGGGACCCAGTACTTC CSADGTGLDGTQYF
TRBJ2-3 many TRBV12-3/TRBV12-4 - TGTGCCAGCAGTTTCCTGGTTTCCACAGATACGCAGTATTTT CASSFLVSTDTQYF
TRBJ1-1 many TRBV18 TRBD1 TGTGCCAGCTCACCTGGGACAGGGATTGAAGCTTTCTTT CASSPGTGIEAFF
TRBJ2-7 many TRBV5-1 TRBD2 TGCGCCAGCAGCTTGGGCGGGGGACTGGAGTCCTACGAGCAGTACTTC CASSLGGGLESYEQYF
TRBJ2-5 few TRBV11-3 TRBD1 TGTGCCAGCAGCCGACTACAGGGGGGCCAAGAGACCCAGTACTTC CASSRLQGGQETQYF
TRBJ2-7 many TRBV29-1 - TGCAGCGTTGGGGAGGGACAGATACGTAGCGAGCAGTACTTC CSVGEGQIRSEQYF
TRBJ1-1 - TRBV7-9 - TGTGCCAGCAGAACCGGGGTGAACACTGAAGCTTTCTTT CASRTGVNTEAFF
TRBJ1-1 many TRBV9 - TGTGCCAGCAGCCCCTACAACCTCATGAACACTGAAGCTTTCTTT CASSPYNLMNTEAFF
TRBJ2-5 - TRBV5-1 - TGCGCCAGCAGCAGACATTTCCAAGAGACCCAGTACTTC CASSRHFQETQYF
TRBJ1-1 many TRBV19 TRBD1 TGTGCCAGTAGGGACGATGGACAGGGCCTTAGGAACACTGAAGCTTTCTTT CASRDDGQGLRNTEAFF
TRBJ1-2 few TRBV18 - TGTGCCAGCTCAAGCTTAGGGGAAGTGAACGGCTACACCTTC CASSSLGEVNGYTF
TRBJ1-5 - TRBV12-3/TRBV12-4 TRBD1 TGTGCCAGCAGTCCCTATCACGGGACAGGGGCGGCTCAGCCCCAGCATTTT CASSPYHGTGAAQPQHF
TRBJ1-2 - TRBV6-1 - TGTGCCAGCAGTGAGGCCGGGACACCCTATGGCTACACCTTC CASSEAGTPYGYTF
TRBJ2-7 many TRBV19 TRBD2 TGTGCCAGTAGTATAGTAGGGGAGGGCAGCTACGAGCAGTACTTC CASSIVGEGSYEQYF
TRBJ1-2 - TRBV12-3/TRBV12-4 TRBD1 TGTGCCAGCAGTCTCTGGGACAGGGGCTATGGCTACACCTTC CASSLWDRGYGYTF
TRBJ2-5 many TRBV2 - TGTGCCAGCAGTGAAGTTGGAGGTCAAGAGACCCAGTACTTC CASSEVGGQETQYF
TRBJ2-7 few TRBV20-1 TRBD1 TGCAGTGCCGGGACAGGGGTTTCCTACGAGCAGTACTTC CSAGTGVSYEQYF
TRBJ2-5 few TRBV7-9 TRBD2 TGTGCCAGCAGCCGCGAGAGCGGGGGGGAGACCCAGTACTTC CASSRESGGETQYF